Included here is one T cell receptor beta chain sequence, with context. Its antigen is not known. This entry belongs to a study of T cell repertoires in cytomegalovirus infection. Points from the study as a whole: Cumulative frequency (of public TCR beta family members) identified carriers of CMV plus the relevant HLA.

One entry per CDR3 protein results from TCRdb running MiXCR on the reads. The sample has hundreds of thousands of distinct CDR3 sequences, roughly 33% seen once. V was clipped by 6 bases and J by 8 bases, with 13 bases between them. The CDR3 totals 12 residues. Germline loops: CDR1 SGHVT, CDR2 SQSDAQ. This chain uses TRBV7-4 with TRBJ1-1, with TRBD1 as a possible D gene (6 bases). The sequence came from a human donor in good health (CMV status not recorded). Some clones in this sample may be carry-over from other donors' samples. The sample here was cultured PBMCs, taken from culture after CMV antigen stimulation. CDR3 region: CASRRGRREAFF. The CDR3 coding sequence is TGTGCCAGCAGGAGGGGGAGGAGAGAAGCTTTCTTT.